The 23 T cell receptor beta chains given below trace back to one sample, sequenced in a study of cytomegalovirus exposure and HLA in healthy donors. Primers: 60 Vbeta forward and 13 Jbeta reverse. Only in-frame clones appear in the TCRdb table, and some are missing; sequencing was by immunoSEQ multiplex PCR. The data hold approximately 220,000 clones, with almost 80% observed a single time. The specimen sequenced was PBMCs. These receptor sequences come from a male donor in good health and CMV-seronegative.

The chain is built from TRBV5-6 and TRBJ2-5, with D possibly TRBD1 on 6 matching bases. Between the trimmed V and J ends, which lost 8 bases and 5 bases, there was a span of 16 bases. The CDR3 is 13 residues long. Germline assignment: CDR1 SGHDT and CDR2 YYEEEE. CDR3 protein: CASGNTGSETQYF. CDR3 DNA sequence: TGTGCCAGTGGAAATACAGGGTCCGAGACCCAGTACTTC.

The chain has TRBV28 and TRBJ2-7; D is unresolved. Between the trimmed V and J ends, which lost 7 bases and 5 bases, there was a span of 9 bases. This CDR3 comprises 11 residues. Germline V gene lookup returns CDR1 MDHEN and CDR2 SYDVKM. The DNA of the CDR3 is TGTGCCAGCATTCTAGAGGACGAGCAGTACTTC. Translating it yields CASILEDEQYF.

This clone has a handful of counts. The CDR3: CASSSPGLDFSGANVLTF. In DNA, the CDR3 is TGTGCCAGCAGCTCCCCGGGACTAGACTTCTCTGGGGCCAACGTCCTGACTTTC. The chain couples TRBV7-8 to TRBJ2-6, with 8 bases that match TRBD2. Germline V gene lookup returns CDR1 SGHVS and CDR2 FQNEAQ. The V and J ends lost 4 bases and 0 bases, in that order; junction bases with no gene match: 8. The length of the CDR3 is 18 residues.

This rearrangement joins TRBV7-2 to TRBJ1-2; D remains unclear. The CDR3 is 14 amino acids. Trimming removed 1 base at V and 4 bases at J, with 10 bases between. Germline V lookup: CDR1 SGHTA, CDR2 FQGNSA. This CDR3 reads CASSLGQSFYGYTF. The CDR3 nucleotides read TGTGCCAGCAGCTTAGGCCAGTCCTTCTATGGCTACACCTTC.

The V and J genes are TRBV6-5 and TRBJ2-7; 10 nucleotides align to TRBD2. The CDR3 runs 12 residues. The trim removed 5 bases at V and 6 bases at J, leaving 1 base unmatched. In germline, CDR1 is MNHEY, CDR2 SVGAGI. The CDR3 region has the DNA TGTGCCAGCAGTAGCGGGAGGGCCGAGCAGTACTTC. It yields the protein CASSSGRAEQYF.

The V call is TRBV29-1, the J call TRBJ2-1; TRBD2 agrees at 12 bases. The CDR3 runs to 15 residues. J gave up 4 bases and V 1 base, and 2 bases lay outside the gene matches. The germline CDR1 and CDR2 sequences are SQVTM and ANQGSEA. The CDR3 here is CSVEGGTSGYNEQFF. CDR3 DNA: TGCAGCGTTGAAGGGGGGACTAGCGGGTACAATGAGCAGTTCTTC.

In regard to this clone: Other DNA sequences in the same sample also yield this CDR3. J is TRBJ2-7 and V is TRBV7-2, with 10 bases aligning to TRBD1. In germline, CDR1 is SGHTA, CDR2 FQGNSA. CDR3 length: 14 residues. V gave up 4 bases and J gave up 4 bases; unmatched junction bases: 4. The CDR3, as DNA: TGTGCCAGCAGCTCCGGGACAGGGGCGTACGAGCAGTACTTC. It is translated as CASSSGTGAYEQYF.

This sequence joins TRBV4-3 and TRBJ1-1; TRBD1 matches at 7 bases. Germline V gene data show CDR1 as LGHNA and CDR2 as YSLEER. This CDR3 is 14 amino acids long. The V gene end was trimmed by 1 base and the J gene end by 5 bases; junction bases not matched to a gene: 4. The CDR3 region is CASSQAEDRTEAFF. DNA for the CDR3: TGCGCCAGCAGCCAAGCCGAGGACAGGACTGAAGCTTTCTTT.

The chain is built from TRBV6-4 and TRBJ2-1; 9 nucleotides match TRBD2. CDR3 length: 15 amino acids. In germline, CDR1 is MRHNA, CDR2 SNTAGT. V shed 3 bases, J shed 2 bases, and the junction held 2 bases outside the gene matches. In nucleotides, the CDR3 is TGTGCCAGCAGTGAGCGGGAGGGCCCCTACAATGAGCAGTTCTTC. This codes for CASSEREGPYNEQFF.

V is TRBV7-9 and J is TRBJ1-3; D gene ambiguous. Trimming pared 1 base from V and 2 bases from J, leaving 6 bases between. CDR3 length equals 14 residues. The germline gives CDR1 SEHNR, CDR2 FQNEAQ (reference sequence). CDR3 residues: CASSLGTAGNTIYF. CDR3 coding DNA: TGTGCCAGCAGCTTAGGAACAGCTGGAAACACCATATATTTT.

This clone occurred a few times. The chain couples TRBV5-4 to TRBJ1-2; TRBD1 agrees at 7 bases. CDR1 and CDR2 (germline): SGHNT, YYREEE (reference sequence). V lost 5 bases, J lost 5 bases, and 9 bases stayed unmatched. The CDR3 covers 14 residues. The CDR3 region has the DNA TGTGCCAGCAGTTCGGACGGGACAGTTTATGGCTACACCTTC. This encodes CASSSDGTVYGYTF.

The chain uses TRBV15 and TRBJ2-3, with D possibly matching TRBD2 (5 bases). V was cut by 4 bases and J by 3 bases, with 14 bases left in between. Germline V gene data show CDR1 as LNHNV and CDR2 as YYDKDF (reference sequence). This CDR3 spans 15 amino acids. The CDR3 DNA reads TGTGCCACCAGCATGAGGGCTAGTAAGACAGATACGCAGTATTTT. Translating gives CATSMRASKTDTQYF. The entire variable domain, with the rest obtained from reference TRBV15 and TRBJ2-3, is as follows: DAMVIQNPRYQVTQFGKPVTLSCSQTLNHNVMYWYQQKSSQAPKLLFHYYDKDFNNEADTPDNFQSRRPNTSFCFLDIRSPGLGDTAMYLCATSMRASKTDTQYFGPGTRLTVL.

The chain employs TRBV5-4 and TRBJ2-5; 16 bases match TRBD2. This CDR3 has 18 residues. Germline trimming cut 5 bases from V and 2 bases from J; bases unmatched to any gene: 9. In germline, CDR1 is SGHNT, CDR2 YYREEE (reference sequence). DNA of the CDR3: TGTGCCAGCAGTTCAGGGGGACTAGCGGGGGGGCTGCAAGAGACCCAGTACTTC. Amino acids: CASSSGGLAGGLQETQYF.

The V gene is TRBV6-6, the J gene TRBJ2-1, with 7 bases aligning to TRBD2. V was pared by 7 bases and J by 3 bases, with 3 bases of the junction left unmatched. CDR3 length: 13 amino acids. CDR1 is MNHNY, CDR2 SVGAGI, per germline (reference sequence). The CDR3 DNA sequence: TGTGCCAGCAAAAGGACTAGCTACAATGAGCAGTTCTTC. It codes for CASKRTSYNEQFF.

This chain joins TRBV9 and TRBJ2-7; 8 bases align to TRBD1. The V segment lost 4 bases and the J segment 2 bases; nucleotides outside the gene matches: 5. Germline V gives CDR1 SGDLS, CDR2 YYNGEE. The CDR3 is 14 amino acids. The CDR3: CASSLRTGTYEQYF. DNA of the CDR3: TGTGCCAGCAGCCTACGGACAGGGACCTACGAGCAGTACTTC.

The V call is TRBV9, the J call TRBJ1-5; D perhaps matches TRBD1 (5 bases). This CDR3 region has 14 residues. Germline V lookup: CDR1 SGDLS, CDR2 YYNGEE. V dropped 4 bases and J dropped 5 bases, with 13 bases sitting between them. This CDR3 is CASSLRGDDQPQHF. CDR3 coding DNA: TGTGCCAGCAGCCTCCGGGGGGATGATCAGCCCCAGCATTTT.

CDR3 residues: CASSSRDRGPSNQPQHF. CDR3 bases: TGTGCCAGCAGCTCCCGGGACAGGGGTCCAAGCAATCAGCCCCAGCATTTT. The rearrangement joins TRBV7-8 to TRBJ1-5; TRBD1 agrees at 10 bases. This CDR3 has 17 amino acids. Germline CDR1 is SGHVS and CDR2 is FQNEAQ. The V segment lost 4 bases and the J segment 1 base; nucleotides outside the gene matches: 7.

The chain uses TRBV7-8 and TRBJ1-4, with 9 bases aligning to TRBD1. The V and J ends lost 5 bases and 14 bases, in that order; junction bases with no gene match: 12. This CDR3 has 14 amino acids. In germline, CDR1 is SGHVS, CDR2 FQNEAQ. The CDR3 sequence is CASSQTPGQGALFF. The CDR3 region has the DNA TGTGCCAGCAGCCAGACACCGGGACAGGGTGCTCTGTTTTTT.

The V and J genes are TRBV19 and TRBJ1-1; the match to TRBD1 covers 8 bases. V was clipped by 4 bases and J by 3 bases; unmatched bases: 4. Germline CDR1 reads LNHDA; CDR2 reads SQIVND (reference sequence). CDR3 length: 14 residues. The CDR3 sequence is CASSTRTGYTEAFF. The CDR3 nucleotides read TGTGCCAGTAGTACTCGGACAGGGTACACTGAAGCTTTCTTT.

This sequence joins TRBV7-2 and TRBJ2-7, with D tentatively TRBD2 (5 bases). V was pared by 6 bases and J by 1 base, with 16 bases between. The CDR3 loop spans 15 amino acids. Germline CDR1 reads SGHTA; CDR2 reads FQGNSA. The CDR3 nucleotides read TGTGCCAGCAGTAGCAGGACTCTTCCGTCCTACGAGCAGTACTTC. It yields the protein CASSSRTLPSYEQYF.

The CDR3 is CAWSVPSGGLYEQYF. CDR3 nucleotide sequence: TGTGCCTGGAGTGTACCTAGCGGGGGACTCTACGAGCAGTACTTC. The chain uses TRBV30 and TRBJ2-5; 10 nucleotides align to TRBD2. The J call is doubtful: the DNA matches TRBJ2-7 better. CDR1 GTSNPN and CDR2 SVGIG come from the germline V gene (reference sequence). The CDR3 length is 15 residues.

The genes are TRBV5-6 and TRBJ2-6; D might be TRBD1 (6 bases). Trimming stripped 3 bases from V and 0 bases from J, with 10 bases between. Per germline, CDR1 SGHDT and CDR2 YYEEEE. This CDR3 is built from 16 residues. The CDR3 bases are TGTGCCAGCAGCTCGACAGGTCGCTCTGGGGCCAACGTCCTGACTTTC. This encodes CASSSTGRSGANVLTF.

The V call is TRBV28, the J call TRBJ1-6, with 8 bases aligning to TRBD1. Germline V gene lookup returns CDR1 MDHEN and CDR2 SYDVKM. This CDR3 is built from 16 residues. V shed 7 bases, J shed 6 bases, and the junction held 11 bases outside the gene matches. CDR3 in DNA: TGTGCCAGCACCCCAACCCGGACAGGGAGTAATTCACCCCTCCACTTT. Amino acid sequence: CASTPTRTGSNSPLHF.